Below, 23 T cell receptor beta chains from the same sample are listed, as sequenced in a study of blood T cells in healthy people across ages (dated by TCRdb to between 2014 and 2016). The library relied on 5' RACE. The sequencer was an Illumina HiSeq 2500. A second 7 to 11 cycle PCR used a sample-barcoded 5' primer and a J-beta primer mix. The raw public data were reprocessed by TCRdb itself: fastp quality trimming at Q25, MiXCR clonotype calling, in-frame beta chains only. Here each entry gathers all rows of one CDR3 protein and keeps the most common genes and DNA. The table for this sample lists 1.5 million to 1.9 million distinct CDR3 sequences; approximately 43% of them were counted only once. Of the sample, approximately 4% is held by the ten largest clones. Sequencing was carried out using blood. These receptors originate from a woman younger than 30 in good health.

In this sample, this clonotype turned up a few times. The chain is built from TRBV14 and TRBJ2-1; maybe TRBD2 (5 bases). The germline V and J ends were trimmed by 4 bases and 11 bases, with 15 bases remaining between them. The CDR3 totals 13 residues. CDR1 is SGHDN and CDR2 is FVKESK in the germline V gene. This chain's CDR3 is CASSPMDSKKQFF. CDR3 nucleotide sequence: TGTGCCAGCAGCCCGATGGACTCTAAGAAGCAGTTCTTC. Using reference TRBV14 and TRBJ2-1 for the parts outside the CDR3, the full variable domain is EAGVTQFPSHSVIEKGQTVTLRCDPISGHDNLYWYRRVMGKEIKFLLHFVKESKQDESGMPNNRFLAERTGGTYSTLKVQPAELEDSGVYFCASSPMDSKKQFFGPGTRLTVL.

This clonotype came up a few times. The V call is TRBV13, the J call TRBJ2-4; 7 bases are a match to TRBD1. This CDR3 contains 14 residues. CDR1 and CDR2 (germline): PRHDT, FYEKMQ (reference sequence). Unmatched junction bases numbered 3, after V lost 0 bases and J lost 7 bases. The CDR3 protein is CASSLGRGQNIQYF. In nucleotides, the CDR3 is TGTGCCAGCAGCTTAGGTAGGGGGCAGAACATTCAGTACTTC.

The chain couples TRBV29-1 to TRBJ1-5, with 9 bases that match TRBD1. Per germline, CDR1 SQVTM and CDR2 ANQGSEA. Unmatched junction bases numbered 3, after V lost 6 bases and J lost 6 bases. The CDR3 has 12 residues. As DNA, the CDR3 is TGCAGCGTCGGGACAGGGACTCAGCCCCAGCATTTT. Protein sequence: CSVGTGTQPQHF. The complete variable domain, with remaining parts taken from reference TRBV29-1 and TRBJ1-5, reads SAVISQKPSRDICQRGTSLTIQCQVDSQVTMMFWYRQQPGQSLTLIATANQGSEATYESGFVIDKFPISRPNLTFSTLTVSNMSPEDSSIYLCSVGTGTQPQHFGDGTRLSIL.

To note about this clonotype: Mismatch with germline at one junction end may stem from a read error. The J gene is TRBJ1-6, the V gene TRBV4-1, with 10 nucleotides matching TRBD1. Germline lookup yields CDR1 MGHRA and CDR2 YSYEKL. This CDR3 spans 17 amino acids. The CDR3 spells CASRQDARDRGYSPLHF. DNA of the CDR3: TGCGCCAGCAGACAAGATGCTAGGGACAGGGGTTATTCACCCCTCCACTTT.

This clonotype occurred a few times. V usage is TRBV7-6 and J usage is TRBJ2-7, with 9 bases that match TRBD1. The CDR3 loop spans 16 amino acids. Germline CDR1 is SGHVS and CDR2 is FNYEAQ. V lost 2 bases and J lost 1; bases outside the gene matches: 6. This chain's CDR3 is CASSLSTGGASYEQYF. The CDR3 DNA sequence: TGTGCCAGCAGCTTAAGTACAGGGGGCGCTTCCTACGAGCAGTACTTC.

The CDR3 loop reads CASRGGQPNTGELFF. The CDR3 DNA follows: TGTGCCAGCAGGGGTGGACAGCCGAACACCGGGGAGCTGTTTTTT. The chain uses TRBV7-2 and TRBJ2-2; D possibly corresponds to TRBD1 (6 bases). Trimming shortened V by 6 bases and J by 0 bases, and 11 bases separated the two germline ends. Germline V gene data show CDR1 as SGHTA and CDR2 as FQGNSA. The CDR3 is 15 amino acids.

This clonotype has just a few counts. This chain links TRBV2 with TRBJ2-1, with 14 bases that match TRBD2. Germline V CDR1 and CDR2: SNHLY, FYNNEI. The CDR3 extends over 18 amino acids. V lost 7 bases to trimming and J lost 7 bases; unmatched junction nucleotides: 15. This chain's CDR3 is CASTFRRLGTSGGNEQFF. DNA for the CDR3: TGTGCCAGCACCTTCCGGCGGTTGGGGACTAGCGGGGGTAATGAGCAGTTCTTC.

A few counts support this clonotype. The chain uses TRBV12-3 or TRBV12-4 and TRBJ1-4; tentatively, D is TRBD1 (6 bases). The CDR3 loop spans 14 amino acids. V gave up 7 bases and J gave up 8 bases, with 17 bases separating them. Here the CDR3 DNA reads TGTGCCAGCACCCCCGGGACATTTACAGAAAAACTGTTTTTT. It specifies CASTPGTFTEKLFF.

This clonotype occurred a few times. The CDR3: CASSIQRGYQETQYF. CDR3 coding DNA: TGTGCCAGCAGTATACAGCGGGGGTACCAAGAGACCCAGTACTTC. The chain recombines TRBV2 with TRBJ2-5; 8 bases agree with TRBD2. CDR1 SNHLY and CDR2 FYNNEI come from the germline V gene. CDR3 length: 15 residues. With V trimmed by 5 bases and J by 0 bases, 5 bases remained unmatched.

CDR3: CSVRDRGQETQYF. In nucleotides, the CDR3 is TGCAGTGTCCGGGACAGGGGGCAAGAGACCCAGTACTTC. V gene TRBV20-1 combines with J gene TRBJ2-5, with 11 bases identical to TRBD1. The V gene's germline CDR1 is DFQATT and CDR2 SNEGSKA (reference sequence). Trimming took 7 bases from V and 2 from J; bases not matched to a gene: 3. CDR3 length: 13 amino acids.

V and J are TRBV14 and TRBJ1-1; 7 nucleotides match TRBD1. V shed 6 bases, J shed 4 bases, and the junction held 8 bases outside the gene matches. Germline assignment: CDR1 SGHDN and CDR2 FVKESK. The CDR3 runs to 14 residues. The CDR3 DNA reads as TGTGCCAGCAGGCACAGGGGTTCGGGCACTGAAGCTTTCTTT. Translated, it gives CASRHRGSGTEAFF.

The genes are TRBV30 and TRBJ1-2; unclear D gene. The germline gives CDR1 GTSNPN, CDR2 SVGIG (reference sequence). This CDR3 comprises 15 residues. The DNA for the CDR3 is TGTGTCAGCTCGCTCGAAGGCTTAGCTAACTATGGCTACACCTTC. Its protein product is CVSSLEGLANYGYTF.

As DNA, the CDR3 is TGTGCCAGCAGTTACCGGGAGAATGTTTACGAGCAGTACTTC. It yields the protein CASSYRENVYEQYF. This chain connects TRBV6-5 to TRBJ2-5; weak D call: TRBD2 (6 bases). The J call may be faulty, since TRBJ2-7 better matches the DNA end. CDR1 and CDR2 (germline): MNHEY, SVGAGI. The CDR3 spans 14 residues.

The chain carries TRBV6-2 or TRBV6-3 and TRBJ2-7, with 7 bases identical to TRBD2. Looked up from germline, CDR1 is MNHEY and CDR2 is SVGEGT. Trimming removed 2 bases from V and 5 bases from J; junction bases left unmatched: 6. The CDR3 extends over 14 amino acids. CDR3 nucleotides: TGTGCCAGCAGTTACCTAGGGAGGGCCAACGAGCAGTACTTC. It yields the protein CASSYLGRANEQYF.

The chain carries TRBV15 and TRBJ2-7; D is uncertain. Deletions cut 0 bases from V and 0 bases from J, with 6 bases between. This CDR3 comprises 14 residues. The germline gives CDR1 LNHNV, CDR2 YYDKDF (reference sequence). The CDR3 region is CATSREGFSYEQYF. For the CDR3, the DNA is TGTGCCACCAGCAGAGAAGGGTTCTCCTACGAGCAGTACTTC.

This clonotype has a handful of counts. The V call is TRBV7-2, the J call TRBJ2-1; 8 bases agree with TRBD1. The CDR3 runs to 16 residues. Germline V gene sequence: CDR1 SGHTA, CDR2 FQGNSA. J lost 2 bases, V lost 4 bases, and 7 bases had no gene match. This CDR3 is CASSSQGAPTYNEQFF. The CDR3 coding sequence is TGTGCCAGCAGCTCTCAGGGGGCGCCGACCTACAATGAGCAGTTCTTC.

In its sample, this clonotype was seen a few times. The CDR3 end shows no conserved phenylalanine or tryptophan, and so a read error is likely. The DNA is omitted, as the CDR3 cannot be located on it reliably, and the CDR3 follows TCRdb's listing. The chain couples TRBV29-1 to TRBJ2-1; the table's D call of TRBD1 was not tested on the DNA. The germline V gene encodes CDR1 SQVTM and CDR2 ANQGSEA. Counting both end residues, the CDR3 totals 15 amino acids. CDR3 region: CSVESGPWSGYTFGS.

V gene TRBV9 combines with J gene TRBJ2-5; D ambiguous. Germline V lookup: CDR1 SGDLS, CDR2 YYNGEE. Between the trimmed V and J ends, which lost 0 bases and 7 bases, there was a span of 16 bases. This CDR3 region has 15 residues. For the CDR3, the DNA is TGTGCCAGCAGCGTAGCTAATCTTGGCATGGGGACCCAGTACTTC. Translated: CASSVANLGMGTQYF.

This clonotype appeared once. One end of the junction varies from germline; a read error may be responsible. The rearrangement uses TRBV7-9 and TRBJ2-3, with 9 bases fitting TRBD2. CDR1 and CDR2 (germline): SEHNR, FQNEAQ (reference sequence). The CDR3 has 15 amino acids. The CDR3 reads CASSRTTSGTGTQYF. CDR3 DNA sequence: TGTGCCAGCAGCCGAACGACTAGCGGAACAGGTACGCAGTATTTT.

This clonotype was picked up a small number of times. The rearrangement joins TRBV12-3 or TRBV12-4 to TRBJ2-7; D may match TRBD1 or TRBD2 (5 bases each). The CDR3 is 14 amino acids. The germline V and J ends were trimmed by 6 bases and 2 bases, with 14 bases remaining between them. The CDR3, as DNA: TGTGCCAGCAGAAAAGCCGGGACGGCCTACGAGCAGTACTTC. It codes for CASRKAGTAYEQYF.

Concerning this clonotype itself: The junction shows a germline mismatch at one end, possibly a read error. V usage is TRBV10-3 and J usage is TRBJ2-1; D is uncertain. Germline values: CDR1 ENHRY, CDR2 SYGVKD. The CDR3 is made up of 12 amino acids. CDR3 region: CAINEQNNEQFF. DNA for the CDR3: TGTGCCATCAATGAGCAAAACAATGAGCAGTTCTTC.

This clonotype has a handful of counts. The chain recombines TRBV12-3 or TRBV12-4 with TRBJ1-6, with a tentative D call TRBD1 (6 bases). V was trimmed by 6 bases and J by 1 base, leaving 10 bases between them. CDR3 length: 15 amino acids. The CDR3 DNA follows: TGTGCCAGCAGCACCGGACAGTCCTATAATTCACCCCTCCACTTT. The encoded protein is CASSTGQSYNSPLHF.

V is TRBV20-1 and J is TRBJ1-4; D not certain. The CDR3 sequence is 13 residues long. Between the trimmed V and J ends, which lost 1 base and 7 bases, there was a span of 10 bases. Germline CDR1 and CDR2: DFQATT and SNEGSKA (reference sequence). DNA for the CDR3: TGCAGTGCTAGAGGGGCGGGTGCTGAAAAACTGTTTTTT. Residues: CSARGAGAEKLFF.